A selection of T cell receptor beta chains follows, all from one sample in a study of blood T cell repertoires in COVID-19. Clones were read by immunoSEQ multiplex PCR, and TCRdb kept only the in-frame ones, dropping some. Counted here are fewer than 150,000 clones, more than 85% occurring once; the ten biggest clones make up more than 5%. The sample taken for sequencing was peripheral blood. The source of these receptors is a human donor in a cohort sampled during active COVID-19. Both conserved end residues are trimmed from each CDR3. The size entry is marked missing in some rows and otherwise reads once, few, many or a size class.

CDR3 protein: ASSPKGLAGRALGEQF
clone size: .
J gene: TRBJ2-1
V gene: TRBV4-1

CDR3 protein: ASSLYSVSSYNEQF
clone size: .
J gene: TRBJ2-1
V gene: TRBV27

CDR3 protein: SVEETGTYEQY
clone size: .
J gene: TRBJ2-7
V gene: TRBV29-1

CDR3 protein: SASSPGHRSTDTQY
clone size: .
J gene: TRBJ2-3
V gene: TRBV20-1

CDR3 protein: ASSEVELNTEAF
clone size: few
J gene: TRBJ1-1
V gene: TRBV6-1

CDR3 protein: ASSPPLTPRSRGEGTDTQY
clone size: .
J gene: TRBJ2-3
V gene: TRBV28

CDR3 protein: ASTPRGVNTEAF
clone size: .
J gene: TRBJ1-1
V gene: TRBV11-1

CDR3 protein: ASRVDRLAGESTDTQY
clone size: .
J gene: TRBJ2-3
V gene: TRBV10-2

CDR3 protein: ASSLEQGNNSPLH
clone size: .
J gene: TRBJ1-6
V gene: TRBV5-1

CDR3 protein: ASSQGWAGELF
clone size: once
J gene: TRBJ2-2
V gene: TRBV7-2

CDR3 protein: ASSRGQGANQPQH
clone size: .
J gene: TRBJ1-5
V gene: TRBV28

CDR3 protein: ASRMTGTNNQPQH
clone size: .
J gene: TRBJ1-5
V gene: TRBV2

CDR3 protein: ASSYRSGTTQETQY
clone size: .
J gene: TRBJ2-5
V gene: TRBV7-9

CDR3 protein: ASSPSRTGGVEQY
clone size: .
J gene: TRBJ2-7
V gene: TRBV27

CDR3 protein: ASSPPPVENTEAF
clone size: .
J gene: TRBJ1-1
V gene: TRBV18